This T cell receptor beta chain was identified during a study of blood T cell repertoires in COVID-19. The V end lost 4 bases, the J end lost 7 bases, and 14 bases lay between the germline ends. The CDR3 extends over 14 amino acids. Germline CDR1 is SGHTS and CDR2 is YDEGEE. Original analysis: Amplifying reference gene primers gave estimates of nucleated cell counts. Sequencing used immunoSEQ multiplex PCR; TCRdb keeps in-frame clones, though not all of them. The V and J calls and the clone size are those of that table, but D and trimming were determined from the DNA. The sample records approximately 140,000 clones, approximately 90% being singletons.

Sequencing was carried out using peripheral blood. V usage is TRBV5-8 and J usage is TRBJ2-2; D perhaps matches TRBD2 (6 bases). This sequence was found in a man aged 45-60 years with active or convalescent COVID-19. The chain's CDR3 is CASSRLVSGGELFF. The CDR3 DNA sequence: TGTGCCAGCAGCAGACTAGTGAGTGGCGGGGAGCTGTTTTTT.